This T cell receptor beta chain derives from a study of control samples from healthy donors and cancer patients. Germline V CDR1 and CDR2: MNHEY, SVGEGT. The CDR3 loop spans 14 amino acids. The V and J ends lost 4 bases and 2 bases respectively, with 9 bases between them. Produced via immunoSEQ multiplex PCR; TCRdb's table is partial and in-frame only. This table has about 60,000 clones, about 92% appearing once. Sequencing used PBMCs. V is TRBV6-2 or TRBV6-3 and J is TRBJ1-5; D remains ambiguous. The sequence derives from a man aged 40-50 years with colorectal cancer. CDR3 protein: CASSSRLGNQPQHF. CDR3 DNA sequence: TGTGCCAGCAGTTCCCGTTTGGGCAATCAGCCCCAGCATTTT.